Reported below is one T cell receptor beta chain. These data are taken from a study of blood T cell repertoires in COVID-19. The table came from immunoSEQ multiplex PCR; TCRdb's copy has only in-frame clones and leaves some out. The sample carries a few hundred thousand clones, approximately 83% recorded once. V lost 5 bases to trimming and J lost 4 bases; unmatched junction nucleotides: 13. This CDR3 has 16 residues. CDR1 and CDR2 from the germline V gene are LNHDA and SQIVND (reference sequence). This sequence was found in a middle-aged man who had recovered from COVID-19. The rearrangement joins TRBV19 to TRBJ1-2, with TRBD1 matching over 7 bases. Sequencing was carried out using PBMCs or T cells enriched from blood (not recorded which). The chain's CDR3 is CASSLPPGTAAYGYTF. The CDR3 DNA reads as TGTGCCAGTAGTCTCCCCCCCGGGACAGCCGCCTATGGCTACACCTTC.